These T cell receptor beta chains were read from a single sample in a study of T cell repertoires in cytomegalovirus infection. One entry per CDR3 protein, called by TCRdb with MiXCR from the reads. The sample yields 400,000 or so distinct CDR3 sequences, less than 20% seen once. Specimen: PBMCs. The receptors stem from a human donor in good health (CMV status not recorded). Some clones in this sample may be carry-over from other donors' samples. The CDR3 runs from the conserved cysteine through the conserved F or W. Fields, in order: J gene, V gene, D gene, clone size, CDR3 protein, CDR3 DNA. D genes are given only for firm matches. Expanded clones are given a class, and other clones once, few, many or no size at all.

j_call: TRBJ1-1; v_call: TRBV7-2; d_call: NA; clone_size: many; cdr3_aa: CASSLAGQLNTEAFF; cdr3_nt: TGTGCCAGCAGCTTAGCAGGACAGTTGAACACTGAAGCTTTCTTT
j_call: TRBJ2-7; v_call: TRBV29-1; d_call: NA; clone_size: NA; cdr3_aa: CSVDQGPYEQYF; cdr3_nt: TGCAGCGTTGATCAGGGGCCCTACGAGCAGTACTTC
j_call: TRBJ2-3; v_call: TRBV12-3/TRBV12-4; d_call: NA; clone_size: NA; cdr3_aa: CASNSPGSTDTQYF; cdr3_nt: TGTGCCAGCAACTCCCCGGGTAGCACAGATACGCAGTATTTT
j_call: TRBJ2-3; v_call: TRBV20-1; d_call: TRBD1; clone_size: NA; cdr3_aa: CSARSTGTGVFSYTDTQYF; cdr3_nt: TGCAGTGCTAGATCTACCGGGACAGGGGTTTTTTCCTACACAGATACGCAGTATTTT
j_call: TRBJ1-6; v_call: TRBV6-2/TRBV6-3; d_call: TRBD1; clone_size: few; cdr3_aa: CASTYGDREYNSPLHF; cdr3_nt: TGTGCCAGCACTTACGGGGACAGAGAATATAATTCACCCCTCCACTTT
j_call: TRBJ2-3; v_call: TRBV7-2; d_call: NA; clone_size: few; cdr3_aa: CASSFLGEDTQYF; cdr3_nt: TGTGCCAGCAGCTTCTTAGGTGAAGATACGCAGTATTTT
j_call: TRBJ1-5; v_call: TRBV18; d_call: TRBD1; clone_size: many; cdr3_aa: CASSPGQGALGQPQHF; cdr3_nt: TGTGCCAGCTCCCCAGGACAGGGGGCTTTAGGGCAGCCCCAGCATTTT
j_call: TRBJ2-1; v_call: TRBV29-1; d_call: NA; clone_size: NA; cdr3_aa: CSVEWLSNEQFF; cdr3_nt: TGCAGCGTTGAATGGCTTTCCAATGAGCAGTTCTTC
j_call: TRBJ2-7; v_call: TRBV14; d_call: NA; clone_size: few; cdr3_aa: CASSHALDSEQYF; cdr3_nt: TGTGCCAGCAGCCATGCCCTAGACAGCGAGCAGTACTTC
j_call: TRBJ1-4; v_call: TRBV7-2; d_call: NA; clone_size: once; cdr3_aa: CASSLRYDATNEKLFF; cdr3_nt: TGTGCCAGCAGCCTGCGTTACGATGCAACTAATGAAAAACTGTTTTTT
j_call: TRBJ2-3; v_call: TRBV18; d_call: TRBD2; clone_size: NA; cdr3_aa: CASSPLAGAGSTDTQYF; cdr3_nt: TGTGCCAGCTCACCCTTAGCGGGAGCGGGAAGCACAGATACGCAGTATTTT
j_call: TRBJ2-3; v_call: TRBV19; d_call: NA; clone_size: few; cdr3_aa: CASSMQDSTDTQYF; cdr3_nt: TGTGCCAGTAGTATGCAGGACTCCACAGATACGCAGTATTTT
j_call: TRBJ1-1; v_call: TRBV7-8; d_call: NA; clone_size: few; cdr3_aa: CASSLRRTENTEAFF; cdr3_nt: TGTGCCAGCAGCCTGCGAAGGACAGAGAACACTGAAGCTTTCTTT
j_call: TRBJ1-1; v_call: TRBV7-6; d_call: NA; clone_size: many; cdr3_aa: CASSPLGGVGTEAFF; cdr3_nt: TGTGCCAGCAGCCCCTTAGGAGGAGTCGGGACTGAAGCTTTCTTT
j_call: TRBJ1-1; v_call: TRBV19; d_call: NA; clone_size: few; cdr3_aa: CASTPKPTGKRTMNTEAFF; cdr3_nt: TGTGCCAGTACCCCTAAGCCAACAGGGAAAAGGACCATGAACACTGAAGCTTTCTTT
j_call: TRBJ2-7; v_call: TRBV11-2; d_call: NA; clone_size: many; cdr3_aa: CASSLLTASNRYYEQYF; cdr3_nt: TGTGCCAGCAGCTTACTAACAGCTAGCAACCGCTACTACGAGCAGTACTTC
j_call: TRBJ1-2; v_call: TRBV6-2/TRBV6-3; d_call: NA; clone_size: NA; cdr3_aa: CASSYGEKWDYGYTF; cdr3_nt: TGTGCCAGCAGTTACGGGGAAAAGTGGGACTATGGCTACACCTTC
j_call: TRBJ1-1; v_call: TRBV7-2; d_call: NA; clone_size: many; cdr3_aa: CASSFGQGRMNTEAFF; cdr3_nt: TGTGCCAGCAGCTTCGGTCAGGGACGTATGAACACTGAAGCTTTCTTT
j_call: TRBJ1-1; v_call: TRBV7-2; d_call: NA; clone_size: many; cdr3_aa: CASSSKRSRGIMNTEAFF; cdr3_nt: TGTGCCAGCAGCTCAAAAAGGTCGCGGGGGATAATGAACACTGAAGCTTTCTTT
j_call: TRBJ1-5; v_call: TRBV7-2; d_call: NA; clone_size: many; cdr3_aa: CASSLKVLQPQHF; cdr3_nt: TGTGCCAGCAGCTTAAAGGTCCTACAGCCCCAGCATTTT
j_call: TRBJ1-2; v_call: TRBV2; d_call: NA; clone_size: NA; cdr3_aa: CASSDTGQDYGYTF; cdr3_nt: TGTGCCAGCAGTGACACAGGGCAGGACTATGGCTACACCTTC
j_call: TRBJ2-7; v_call: TRBV7-2; d_call: NA; clone_size: NA; cdr3_aa: CASSLRLTGARSYEQYF; cdr3_nt: TGTGCCAGCAGCTTAAGGTTAACGGGGGCCCGTTCCTACGAGCAGTACTTC
j_call: TRBJ1-5; v_call: TRBV20-1; d_call: NA; clone_size: few; cdr3_aa: CSARTGNQPQHF; cdr3_nt: TGCAGTGCTCGGACGGGTAATCAGCCCCAGCATTTT
j_call: TRBJ2-3; v_call: TRBV4-1; d_call: NA; clone_size: NA; cdr3_aa: CASSQDRNTQYF; cdr3_nt: TGCGCCAGCAGCCAAGATCGTAATACGCAGTATTTT
j_call: TRBJ1-6; v_call: TRBV3-1; d_call: NA; clone_size: NA; cdr3_aa: CASNEGRAWTPLHF; cdr3_nt: TGTGCCAGCAACGAAGGAAGGGCTTGGACACCCCTCCACTTT
j_call: TRBJ2-7; v_call: TRBV20-1; d_call: NA; clone_size: NA; cdr3_aa: CSARDGGGDRSYEQYF; cdr3_nt: TGCAGTGCTAGAGATGGCGGGGGCGACCGATCCTACGAGCAGTACTTC
j_call: TRBJ2-7; v_call: TRBV11-2; d_call: NA; clone_size: many; cdr3_aa: CASSTGPSYEQYF; cdr3_nt: TGTGCCAGCAGCACGGGCCCTTCCTACGAGCAGTACTTC
j_call: TRBJ1-3; v_call: TRBV28; d_call: NA; clone_size: NA; cdr3_aa: CASYSGIRNTIYF; cdr3_nt: TGTGCCAGTTACTCAGGGATAAGGAACACCATATATTTT
j_call: TRBJ2-5; v_call: TRBV7-2; d_call: TRBD2; clone_size: many; cdr3_aa: CASSLTLAGLQETQYF; cdr3_nt: TGTGCCAGCAGCCTCACACTAGCGGGGCTACAAGAGACCCAGTACTTC
j_call: TRBJ2-1; v_call: TRBV5-6; d_call: NA; clone_size: few; cdr3_aa: CASSLWGARQFF; cdr3_nt: TGTGCCAGCAGCTTGTGGGGGGCGCGGCAGTTCTTC
j_call: TRBJ2-3; v_call: TRBV7-2; d_call: NA; clone_size: many; cdr3_aa: CASSSHTPDTQYF; cdr3_nt: TGTGCCAGCAGCTCTCACACCCCCGATACGCAGTATTTT
j_call: TRBJ2-3; v_call: TRBV7-6; d_call: NA; clone_size: many; cdr3_aa: CASSTTGSSTDTQYF; cdr3_nt: TGTGCCAGCAGCACGACAGGTTCTAGCACAGATACGCAGTATTTT
j_call: TRBJ2-7; v_call: TRBV18; d_call: NA; clone_size: once; cdr3_aa: CASSPQRDEQYF; cdr3_nt: TGTGCCAGCTCGCCGCAGCGGGACGAGCAGTACTTC
j_call: TRBJ1-1; v_call: TRBV7-8; d_call: NA; clone_size: many; cdr3_aa: CASSHRGNTEAFF; cdr3_nt: TGTGCCAGCAGCCACCGGGGGAACACTGAAGCTTTCTTT
j_call: TRBJ2-6; v_call: TRBV5-4; d_call: NA; clone_size: many; cdr3_aa: CASSTPTGTGANVLTF; cdr3_nt: TGTGCCAGCAGCACACCGACAGGCACCGGGGCCAACGTCCTGACTTTC
j_call: TRBJ2-5; v_call: TRBV7-6; d_call: TRBD2; clone_size: many; cdr3_aa: CASSLALASGYQETQYF; cdr3_nt: TGTGCCAGCAGCTTAGCGCTGGCTAGCGGGTACCAAGAGACCCAGTACTTC
j_call: TRBJ1-1; v_call: TRBV27; d_call: NA; clone_size: many; cdr3_aa: CASSYGGTEAFF; cdr3_nt: TGTGCCAGCAGTTATGGGGGAACTGAAGCTTTCTTT
j_call: TRBJ2-5; v_call: TRBV7-2; d_call: NA; clone_size: many; cdr3_aa: CASSQSQETQYF; cdr3_nt: TGTGCCAGCAGCCAGTCCCAAGAGACCCAGTACTTC
j_call: TRBJ2-3; v_call: TRBV6-5; d_call: TRBD1; clone_size: few; cdr3_aa: CASSPGGGRAQYF; cdr3_nt: TGTGCCAGCAGTCCAGGGGGCGGGCGTGCGCAGTATTTT
j_call: TRBJ1-4; v_call: TRBV20-1; d_call: NA; clone_size: few; cdr3_aa: CSAKDYRDHNEKLFF; cdr3_nt: TGCAGTGCCAAAGACTACCGGGACCATAATGAAAAACTGTTTTTT